This TCR beta chain was profiled in a study of T-cell reconstitution after alpha-beta-depleted transplantation in children. This sample's TCRbeta library carried unique molecular identifier barcodes. TCRdb called the PCR reads again in MiXCR, with one record for every CDR3 protein. The sample carries 640,000 or so distinct CDR3 sequences, approximately 15% recorded once. V lost 5 bases, J lost 0 bases, and 12 bases lay in between. The CDR3 is made up of 15 amino acids. Per germline, CDR1 SGHAT and CDR2 FQNNGV. The TCR sequence derives from a human donor who donated a stem cell graft to a child with acute myeloid leukemia. The sample in question was PBMCs from the stem cell graft donor, obtained from the stem cell graft. The chain has TRBV11-2 and TRBJ2-3; D may be TRBD1 (5 bases). The CDR3, as DNA: TGTGCCAGCAGCCATGGGGCAGCTAGCACAGATACGCAGTATTTT. Protein sequence: CASSHGAASTDTQYF.